The next 16 T cell receptor beta chains were all read from a single sample in a study of blood T cells in healthy people across ages. The authors ran a second PCR of about 7 to 11 cycles using a sample-barcoded 5' primer and a J-beta primer mix. Each CDR3 protein gets one entry after TCRdb re-called the 5' RACE reads with MiXCR. The sample comprises 550,000 to 750,000 distinct CDR3 sequences, around a fifth of which are singletons, and approximately 3.6% rests with the top ten. The sequenced sample was blood. The receptors originated from a man aged 70-80 years in good health.

The chain recombines TRBV19 with TRBJ2-7; 8 bases fit TRBD1. There are 15 residues in the CDR3. The V gene end was trimmed by 2 bases and the J gene end by 2 bases; junction bases not matched to a gene: 5. CDR1 and CDR2 from the germline V gene are LNHDA and SQIVND (reference sequence). The DNA for the CDR3 is TGTGCCAGTAGTATACCCGGACAGGGCGCCTACGAGCAGTACTTC. Translating gives CASSIPGQGAYEQYF.

In this sample, this clonotype turned up a few times. The CDR3 sequence is CASSPGLPSYEQYF. The CDR3 coding sequence is TGTGCCAGCAGCCCCGGACTGCCATCCTACGAGCAGTACTTC. The chain uses TRBV7-9 and TRBJ2-5; D might be TRBD2 (5 bases). The assigned J gene may be wrong: the sequence end matches TRBJ2-7 better. The CDR3 contains 14 residues. CDR1 and CDR2 from the germline V gene are SEHNR and FQNEAQ (reference sequence).

This clonotype has more than one count but fewer than ten. The chain links TRBV3-1 to TRBJ2-5; tentatively, D is TRBD2 (5 bases). Germline CDR1 reads LGHDT; CDR2 reads YNNKEL (reference sequence). This CDR3 contains 13 residues. Trimming removed 0 bases at V and 7 bases at J, with 9 bases between. The CDR3, as DNA: TGTGCCAGCAGCCAAGAAGAGCGGTTGACCCAGTACTTC. Residues: CASSQEERLTQYF.

The rearrangement uses TRBV12-5 and TRBJ2-3; unclear D gene. CDR3 length: 12 residues. Trimming shortened V by 2 bases and J by 4 bases, and 4 bases separated the two germline ends. CDR1 LGHNT and CDR2 FRNRAP come from the germline V gene. CDR3 sequence (DNA): TGTGCTAGTGGTTTGACTGCAGATACGCAGTATTTT. Encoded protein: CASGLTADTQYF.

This clonotype was recorded a few times. The junction differs from germline at one of its ends, possibly a read error. This sequence joins TRBV20-1 and TRBJ2-5; TRBD1 matches at 9 bases. Per germline, CDR1 DFQATT and CDR2 SNEGSKA (reference sequence). The CDR3 has 15 amino acids. This chain's CDR3 is CSARDGTGLQGTQYF. The CDR3 DNA reads as TGCAGTGCTAGAGACGGGACAGGGCTACAAGGGACCCAGTACTTC.

The J gene is TRBJ2-4, the V gene TRBV20-1; TRBD2 is a possible D gene (5 bases). This CDR3 has 14 residues. Looked up from germline, CDR1 is DFQATT and CDR2 is SNEGSKA (reference sequence). Trimming cost V 0 bases and J 3 bases, with 9 bases left between them. CDR3 sequence: CSARDQRGKNIQYF. In DNA, the CDR3 is TGCAGTGCTAGAGATCAACGGGGCAAAAACATTCAGTACTTC.

This chain uses TRBV7-8 with TRBJ2-3; the D call may be TRBD1 or TRBD2 (5 bases each). This CDR3 comprises 16 residues. CDR1 and CDR2 from the germline V gene are SGHVS and FQNEAQ. V was clipped by 5 bases and J by 2 bases, with 17 bases between them. The CDR3: CASSIRDAYYTDTQYF. The CDR3 DNA sequence: TGTGCCAGCAGCATAAGGGACGCATACTACACAGATACGCAGTATTTT.

This clonotype has a handful of counts. The chain has TRBV2 and TRBJ2-2; D tentatively reads TRBD1 or TRBD2 (5 bases each). The ends were cut back, 8 bases at V and 6 bases at J, with 7 bases in the middle. The CDR3 extends over 11 amino acids. Per the germline V gene, CDR1 is SNHLY and CDR2 is FYNNEI. CDR3 amino acids: CASGGAGELFF. CDR3 DNA: TGTGCCAGCGGGGGTGCCGGGGAGCTGTTTTTT.

The sample holds a few counts of this clonotype. This may arise from a read error, as a much more abundant clone is one base away. The CDR3 bases are TGTGCCAGCACCCTGTTTTCGGGGCCCTACGGGCAGTACTTC. Translated, it gives CASTLFSGPYGQYF. The chain carries TRBV5-6 and TRBJ2-5; D is possibly TRBD1 or TRBD2 (5 bases each). The CDR3 consists of 14 residues. Trimming shortened V by 6 bases and J by 11 bases, and 23 bases separated the two germline ends. CDR1 is SGHDT and CDR2 is YYEEEE in the germline V gene.

Comments on this clonotype: One end of the junction is discordant with germline, which a read error may explain. The chain recombines TRBV12-3 or TRBV12-4 with TRBJ2-5; 7 bases are shared with TRBD1. The CDR3 has 15 amino acids. The chain's CDR3 is CANSLEGADQETQYF. The DNA for the CDR3 is TGTGCCAACAGTTTAGAGGGGGCAGACCAAGAGACCCAGTACTTC.

With respect to this clonotype: One base away lies a much larger clone, so this may be a sequencing read error. As DNA, the CDR3 is TGTGCCAGCCGATCAGTGGGGGTGATGAACACTGAAGCTTTCTTT. This sequence encodes CASRSVGVMNTEAFF. The chain recombines TRBV28 with TRBJ1-1, with TRBD1 as a possible D gene (5 bases). This CDR3 spans 15 amino acids. CDR1 and CDR2 from the germline V gene are MDHEN and SYDVKM. Trimming left V 8 bases short and J 0 bases short, with 16 bases between.

This clonotype turned up a few times. V usage is TRBV24-1 and J usage is TRBJ2-1, with D possibly being TRBD1 or TRBD2 (6 bases each). Deletions cut 3 bases from V and 4 bases from J, with 15 bases between. The germline V gene encodes CDR1 KGHDR and CDR2 SFDVKD. CDR3 length equals 16 residues. DNA for the CDR3: TGTGCCACCAGTGATGAGGTTAGCGGACAGTACAATGAGCAGTTCTTC. As protein: CATSDEVSGQYNEQFF.

In its sample, this clonotype was seen many times. The chain carries TRBV6-5 and TRBJ1-2; TRBD1 agrees at 7 bases. Germline lookup yields CDR1 MNHEY and CDR2 SVGAGI. The CDR3 is made up of 13 amino acids. J was trimmed by 2 bases and V by 7 bases; bases with no gene match: 4. This CDR3 reads CASTPQGNYGYTF. The CDR3 DNA reads TGTGCCAGCACCCCACAGGGGAACTATGGCTACACCTTC.

J is TRBJ1-4 and V is TRBV6-1; the D gene is possibly TRBD1 (6 bases). The CDR3 runs 15 residues. V lost 2 bases and J 2 bases, leaving 9 bases between the germline ends. The germline V gene has CDR1 MNHNS and CDR2 SASEGT. The DNA of the CDR3 is TGTGCCAGCAGTGAACAGGGGCGGACTAATGAAAAACTGTTTTTT. Translation: CASSEQGRTNEKLFF.

In its sample, this clonotype was seen a few times. The rearrangement uses TRBV6-5 and TRBJ2-3; tentative D call: TRBD2 (7 bases). With 0 bases removed from V and 1 base from J, the gap between germline ends came to 14 bases. The CDR3 has 17 residues. The germline V gene has CDR1 MNHEY and CDR2 SVGAGI. CDR3 bases: TGTGCCAGCAGTTACTCTACAGGGAGGGGGGGCACAGATACGCAGTATTTT. Translated: CASSYSTGRGGTDTQYF.

The chain employs TRBV4-2 and TRBJ2-1, with 11 bases identical to TRBD2. The CDR3 loop spans 17 amino acids. Germline CDR1 LGHNA, CDR2 YNFKEQ. V shed 0 bases, J shed 0 bases, and the junction held 1 base outside the gene matches. The CDR3 region has the DNA TGTGCCAGCAGCCAAGAAACTAGCGGGAGCTCCTACAATGAGCAGTTCTTC. It codes for CASSQETSGSSYNEQFF.